What follows are 18 T cell receptor beta chains derived from one specimen sequenced in a study of blood T cell repertoires in COVID-19. Clones were sequenced by immunoSEQ multiplex PCR, and TCRdb holds only the in-frame ones, with some missing. The repertoire includes around 330,000 clones, approximately 90% of them detected once, and 1.5% to 2% sits in the top ten. Sample: peripheral blood. All receptors derive from a woman in her twenties or thirties with COVID-19, enrolled during active disease.

The rearrangement uses TRBV5-4 and TRBJ2-1; 10 bases fit TRBD2. CDR3 size: 15 residues. Trimming at V came to 4 bases and at J to 4 bases, leaving 5 bases not matched to a gene. CDR1 SGHNT and CDR2 YYREEE come from the germline V gene (reference sequence). CDR3 region: CASSRTGLAYNEQFF. DNA of the CDR3: TGTGCCAGCAGCCGGACGGGACTAGCGTACAATGAGCAGTTCTTC.

The gene calls are TRBV6-5 and TRBJ1-2, with 8 bases aligning to TRBD1. CDR1 is MNHEY, CDR2 SVGAGI, per germline. This CDR3 spans 12 amino acids. Germline trimming cut 9 bases from V and 2 bases from J; bases unmatched to any gene: 2. CDR3 nucleotide sequence: TGTGCCAGGGGGGACAGGAACTATGGCTACACCTTC. Residues: CARGDRNYGYTF.

The chain uses TRBV6-2 or TRBV6-3 and TRBJ1-2, with TRBD1 as a possible D gene (6 bases). The V and J ends lost 6 bases and 5 bases respectively, with 13 bases between them. The germline V gene has CDR1 MNHEY and CDR2 SVGEGT. CDR3 length: 13 amino acids. As DNA, the CDR3 is TGTGCCAGCAGCCGACAGGTCGTATATGGCTACACCTTC. Its translation is CASSRQVVYGYTF.

The chain recombines TRBV5-1 with TRBJ2-2; D possibly corresponds to TRBD2 (5 bases). Between the trimmed V and J ends, which lost 0 bases and 4 bases, there was a span of 10 bases. The germline gives CDR1 SGHRS, CDR2 YFSETQ. The CDR3 runs 15 residues. The CDR3 nucleotides are TGCGCCAGCAGCTTGGCCTTGGGAGTCACCGGGGAGCTGTTTTTT. This gives the protein CASSLALGVTGELFF.

V and J are TRBV30 and TRBJ2-5, with TRBD1 as a possible D gene (5 bases). CDR3 length equals 15 residues. Per the germline V gene, CDR1 is GTSNPN and CDR2 is SVGIG (reference sequence). Trimming removed 1 base from V and 7 bases from J, with 19 bases in between. CDR3 loop: CAWSGLNWGLGTQYF. CDR3 DNA sequence: TGTGCCTGGAGTGGATTAAATTGGGGCTTGGGGACCCAGTACTTC.

Details on this clone: Mismatch with germline at one junction end may stem from a read error. The chain couples TRBV6-4 to TRBJ1-6; TRBD1 might be the D (6 bases). Germline V gene lookup returns CDR1 MRHNA and CDR2 SNTAGT. This CDR3 has 10 residues. CDR3 residues: CASRQDSCNF. DNA for the CDR3: TGTGCCAGCAGACAGGACAGCTGTAACTTT.

This clone was detected once. J is TRBJ1-6 and V is TRBV29-1; 8 bases align to TRBD1. CDR3 size: 14 residues. The trim removed 6 bases at V and 9 bases at J, leaving 10 bases unmatched. The germline V gene encodes CDR1 SQVTM and CDR2 ANQGSEA. DNA for the CDR3: TGCAGCGTACGACTGACAGGGGAGAGTTCACCCCTCCACTTT. The encoded protein is CSVRLTGESSPLHF.

This clone was recorded only once. V usage is TRBV20-1 and J usage is TRBJ1-6; D is perhaps TRBD1 (6 bases). V lost 5 bases and J 16 bases, leaving 15 bases between the germline ends. Per germline, CDR1 DFQATT and CDR2 SNEGSKA (reference sequence). CDR3 size: 11 residues. The DNA of the CDR3 is TGCAGTGCTGACGATTACAGGGTGCTCCACTTT. Amino acids: CSADDYRVLHF.

The J gene is TRBJ2-1, the V gene TRBV27; TRBD2 matches 8 bases. Germline CDR1 MNHEY, CDR2 SMNVEV (reference sequence). The CDR3 consists of 12 residues. V trimming: 7 bases; J trimming: 7 bases; junction bases outside the gene matches: 3. CDR3 bases: TGTGCCAGCACCAGCGGGGGTAATGAGCAGTTCTTC. Its translation is CASTSGGNEQFF.

This clone showed up many times. This chain joins TRBV2 and TRBJ1-5; D possibly corresponds to TRBD1 (6 bases). This CDR3 contains 15 residues. Trimming removed 5 bases from V and 0 bases from J, with 11 bases in between. The germline CDR1 and CDR2 sequences are SNHLY and FYNNEI. The CDR3, as DNA: TGTGCCAGCAGTCCAGACAGGAATAGCAATCAGCCCCAGCATTTT. It encodes CASSPDRNSNQPQHF.

This clone appeared once. Other DNA sequences in this specimen translate into the identical CDR3. The chain is built from TRBV24-1 and TRBJ1-2; D might be TRBD1 (5 bases). The CDR3 covers 14 residues. V lost 3 bases and J lost 3, with 10 bases in between. Germline lookup yields CDR1 KGHDR and CDR2 SFDVKD. The CDR3 loop reads CATSDPGRDYGYTF. The CDR3 nucleotides are TGTGCCACCAGTGATCCCGGCAGGGACTATGGCTACACCTTC.

The V and J genes are TRBV5-1 and TRBJ1-1; D unclear. V was shortened by 4 bases and J by 4 bases, with 14 bases between the two germline ends. Germline V gene sequence: CDR1 SGHRS, CDR2 YFSETQ. This CDR3 comprises 14 residues. The CDR3: CASSVMGLRTEAFF. The CDR3 region has the DNA TGCGCCAGCAGCGTCATGGGCCTGCGCACTGAAGCTTTCTTT.

V and J are TRBV3-1 (or the pseudogene TRBV3-2) and TRBJ2-1, with D possibly matching TRBD2 (7 bases). Per the germline V gene, CDR1 is LGHDT and CDR2 is YNNKEL (reference sequence). Trimming took off 5 bases at V and 5 bases at J, with 22 bases between the two ends. The CDR3 length is 17 residues. The chain's CDR3 is CASSFPLGRGANNEQFF. Written as DNA, the CDR3 is TGTGCCAGCAGCTTCCCCCTGGGTCGGGGGGCCAACAATGAGCAGTTCTTC.

CDR3 residues: CASSQTGYTEAFF. The CDR3 DNA reads TGTGCCAGCAGCCAGACAGGGTATACTGAAGCTTTCTTT. The chain couples TRBV28 to TRBJ1-1, with 7 bases lining up with TRBD1. The CDR3 sequence is 13 residues long. The germline CDR1 and CDR2 sequences are MDHEN and SYDVKM. V shed 6 bases, J shed 5 bases, and the junction held 6 bases outside the gene matches. The whole variable domain, filled in from reference TRBV28 and TRBJ1-1, reads DVKVTQSSRYLVKRTGEKVFLECVQDMDHENMFWYRQDPGLGLRLIYFSYDVKMKEKGDIPEGYSVSREKKERFSLILESASTNQTSMYLCASSQTGYTEAFFGQGTRLTVV.

The chain uses TRBV2 and TRBJ1-1, with D possibly matching TRBD1 (6 bases). The CDR3 sequence is 16 residues long. CDR1 is SNHLY, CDR2 FYNNEI, per germline. Trimming pared 5 bases from V and 5 bases from J, leaving 21 bases between. CDR3 residues: CASSTTLEGGETEAFF. The CDR3 DNA sequence: TGTGCCAGCAGTACCACGCTAGAAGGGGGGGAGACTGAAGCTTTCTTT.

The chain carries TRBV4-1 and TRBJ1-4; D not certain. Trimming took off 0 bases at V and 4 bases at J, with 12 bases between the two ends. CDR3 size: 16 residues. Germline assignment: CDR1 MGHRA and CDR2 YSYEKL. The CDR3: CASSQESLQVNEKLFF. CDR3 DNA sequence: TGCGCCAGCAGCCAAGAATCACTGCAGGTTAATGAAAAACTGTTTTTT.

The chain combines TRBV18 with TRBJ1-2; 7 bases align to TRBD1. Germline assignment: CDR1 KGHSH and CDR2 LQKENI. V was clipped by 2 bases and J by 7 bases; unmatched bases: 4. This CDR3 spans 13 amino acids. CDR3 bases: TGTGCCAGCTCACCAGAGACAGGGTCTGGCTACACCTTC. This encodes CASSPETGSGYTF.

The V gene is TRBV10-1, the J gene TRBJ2-7; no clear D gene. Trimming took 8 bases from V and 0 from J, leaving 14 bases between them. The CDR3 totals 14 residues. CDR1 and CDR2 from the germline V gene are WNHNN and SYGVQD (reference sequence). This CDR3 is CASPVSPSSYEQYF. The CDR3 nucleotides read TGCGCCAGCCCCGTTTCCCCGAGCTCCTACGAGCAGTACTTC.